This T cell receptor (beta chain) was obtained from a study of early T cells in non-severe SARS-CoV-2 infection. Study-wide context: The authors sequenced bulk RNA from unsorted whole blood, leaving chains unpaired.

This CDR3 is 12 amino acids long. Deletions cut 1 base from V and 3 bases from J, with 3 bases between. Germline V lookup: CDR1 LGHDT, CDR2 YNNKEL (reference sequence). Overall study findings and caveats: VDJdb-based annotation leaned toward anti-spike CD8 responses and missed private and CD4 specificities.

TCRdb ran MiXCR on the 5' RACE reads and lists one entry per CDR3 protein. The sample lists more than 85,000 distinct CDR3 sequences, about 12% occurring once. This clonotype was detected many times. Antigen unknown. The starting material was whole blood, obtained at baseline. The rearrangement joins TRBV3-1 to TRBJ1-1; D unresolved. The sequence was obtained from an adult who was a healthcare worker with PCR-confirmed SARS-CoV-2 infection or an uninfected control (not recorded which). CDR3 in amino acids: CASSQVDTEAFF. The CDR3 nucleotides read TGTGCCAGCAGCCAAGTCGACACTGAAGCTTTCTTT.